Shown below are 3 T cell receptor beta chains from a single sample sequenced in a study of cytomegalovirus exposure and HLA in healthy donors. 13 Jbeta primers and 60 Vbeta primers were used for the PCR. The data were produced by immunoSEQ multiplex PCR, yet TCRdb's version contains in-frame clones alone and is incomplete. The profile covers 170,000 or so clones, with about 78% appearing a single time and less than 15% taken by the ten largest. The sequenced sample was PBMCs. Every receptor here comes from a woman in her forties or fifties in good health and CMV-seropositive.

CDR3 nucleotides: TGTGCCAGCAGTTTTCCTACAGGGAACACTGAAGCTTTCTTT. The encoded protein is CASSFPTGNTEAFF. The chain uses TRBV6-1 and TRBJ1-1, with D maybe TRBD1 (5 bases). The CDR3 contains 14 residues. Trimming pared 5 bases from V and 1 base from J, leaving 11 bases between. Germline V lookup: CDR1 MNHNS, CDR2 SASEGT.

The chain's CDR3 is CASSQELGTGWDLRTDTQYF. The CDR3 DNA reads TGCGCCAGCAGCCAAGAACTTGGGACAGGGTGGGATCTACGCACAGATACGCAGTATTTT. J is TRBJ2-3 and V is TRBV4-1; 9 bases map to TRBD1. This CDR3 is 20 amino acids long. Germline trimming cut 0 bases from V and 1 base from J; bases unmatched to any gene: 14. Germline CDR1 MGHRA, CDR2 YSYEKL.

The chain uses TRBV27 and TRBJ1-4, with 8 nucleotides matching TRBD1. Germline loops: CDR1 MNHEY, CDR2 SMNVEV (reference sequence). The V gene end was trimmed by 2 bases and the J gene end by 6 bases; junction bases not matched to a gene: 2. This CDR3 region has 14 residues. The CDR3 DNA is TGTGCCAGCAGTTTAGGGACAGGTCATGAAAAACTGTTTTTT. It translates to CASSLGTGHEKLFF.